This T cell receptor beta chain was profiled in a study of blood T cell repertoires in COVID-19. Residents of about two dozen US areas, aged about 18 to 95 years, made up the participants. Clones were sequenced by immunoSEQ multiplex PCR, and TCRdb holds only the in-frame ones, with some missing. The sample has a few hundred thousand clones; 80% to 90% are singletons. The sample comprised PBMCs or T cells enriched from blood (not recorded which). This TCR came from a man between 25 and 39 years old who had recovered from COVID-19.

CDR3 bases: TGTGCCAGCAGAGGGGCAGCGAACTCTGGAAACACCATATATTTT. This gives the protein CASRGAANSGNTIYF. V and J are TRBV6-5 and TRBJ1-3; maybe TRBD1 (5 bases). With 6 bases removed from V and 0 bases from J, the gap between germline ends came to 12 bases. Germline loops: CDR1 MNHEY, CDR2 SVGAGI. The CDR3 runs 15 residues.